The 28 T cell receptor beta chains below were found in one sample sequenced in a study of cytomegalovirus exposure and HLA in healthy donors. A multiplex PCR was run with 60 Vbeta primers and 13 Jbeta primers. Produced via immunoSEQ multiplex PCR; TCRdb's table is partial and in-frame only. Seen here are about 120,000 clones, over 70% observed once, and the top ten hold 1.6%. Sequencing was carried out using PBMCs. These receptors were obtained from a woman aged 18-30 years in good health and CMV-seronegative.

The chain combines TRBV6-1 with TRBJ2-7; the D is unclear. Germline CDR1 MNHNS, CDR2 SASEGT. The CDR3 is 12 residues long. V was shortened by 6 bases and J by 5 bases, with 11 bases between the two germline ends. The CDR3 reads CASSLLQNEQYF. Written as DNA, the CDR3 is TGTGCCAGCAGCCTTTTACAGAACGAGCAGTACTTC.

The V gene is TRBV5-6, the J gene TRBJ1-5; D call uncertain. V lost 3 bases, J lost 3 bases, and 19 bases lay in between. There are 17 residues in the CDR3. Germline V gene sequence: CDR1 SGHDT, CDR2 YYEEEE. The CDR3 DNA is TGTGCCAGCAGCTCACTAAGGACTTCAGGTTTCAATCAGCCCCAGCATTTT. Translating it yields CASSSLRTSGFNQPQHF.

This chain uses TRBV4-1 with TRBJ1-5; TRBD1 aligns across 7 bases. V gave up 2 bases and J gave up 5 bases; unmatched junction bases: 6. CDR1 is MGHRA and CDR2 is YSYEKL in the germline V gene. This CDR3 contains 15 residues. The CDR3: CASSQYRDSYQPQHF. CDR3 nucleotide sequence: TGCGCCAGCAGCCAATACCGGGACAGCTATCAGCCCCAGCATTTT.

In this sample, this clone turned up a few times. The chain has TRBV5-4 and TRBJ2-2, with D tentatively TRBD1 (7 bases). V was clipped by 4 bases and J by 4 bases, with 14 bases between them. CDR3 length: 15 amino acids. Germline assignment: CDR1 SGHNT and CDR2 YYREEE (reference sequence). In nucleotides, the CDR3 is TGTGCCAGCAGCCCCCCGCAGGGGGGCACCGGGGAGCTGTTTTTT. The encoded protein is CASSPPQGGTGELFF. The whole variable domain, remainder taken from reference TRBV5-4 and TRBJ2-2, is ETGVTQSPTHLIKTRGQQVTLRCSSQSGHNTVSWYQQALGQGPQFIFQYYREEENGRGNFPPRFSGLQFPNYSSELNVNALELDDSALYLCASSPPQGGTGELFFGEGSRLTVL.

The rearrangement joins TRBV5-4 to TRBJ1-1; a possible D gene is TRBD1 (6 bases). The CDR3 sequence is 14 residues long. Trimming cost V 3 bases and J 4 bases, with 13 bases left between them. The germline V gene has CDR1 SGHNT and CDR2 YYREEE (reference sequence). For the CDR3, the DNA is TGTGCCAGCAGCTCCAGGGGACCGGGCACTGAAGCTTTCTTT. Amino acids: CASSSRGPGTEAFF.

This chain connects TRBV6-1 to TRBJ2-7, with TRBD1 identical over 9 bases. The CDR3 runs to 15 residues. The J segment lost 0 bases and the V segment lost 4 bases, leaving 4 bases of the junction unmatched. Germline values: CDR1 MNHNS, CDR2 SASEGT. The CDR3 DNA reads TGTGCCAGCAGTGTCGGGACAGGGAGCTCCTACGAGCAGTACTTC. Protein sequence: CASSVGTGSSYEQYF.

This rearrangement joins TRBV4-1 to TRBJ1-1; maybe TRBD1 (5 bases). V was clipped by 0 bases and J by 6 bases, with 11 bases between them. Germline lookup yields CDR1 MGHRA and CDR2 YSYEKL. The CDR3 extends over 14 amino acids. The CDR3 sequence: CASSQDQRGSEAFF. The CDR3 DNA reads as TGCGCCAGCAGCCAAGATCAACGGGGGTCTGAAGCTTTCTTT.

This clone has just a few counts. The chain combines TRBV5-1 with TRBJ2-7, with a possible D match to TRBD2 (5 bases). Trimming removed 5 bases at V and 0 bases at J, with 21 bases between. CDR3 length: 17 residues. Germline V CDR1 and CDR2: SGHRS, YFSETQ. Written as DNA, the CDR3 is TGCGCCAGCAGGGGAGCTTCCAGGACGAAAAGCTCCTACGAGCAGTACTTC. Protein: CASRGASRTKSSYEQYF. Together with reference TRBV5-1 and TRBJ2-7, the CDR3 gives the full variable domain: KAGVTQTPRYLIKTRGQQVTLSCSPISGHRSVSWYQQTPGQGLQFLFEYFSETQRNKGNFPGRFSGRQFSNSRSEMNVSTLELGDSALYLCASRGASRTKSSYEQYFGPGTRLTVT.

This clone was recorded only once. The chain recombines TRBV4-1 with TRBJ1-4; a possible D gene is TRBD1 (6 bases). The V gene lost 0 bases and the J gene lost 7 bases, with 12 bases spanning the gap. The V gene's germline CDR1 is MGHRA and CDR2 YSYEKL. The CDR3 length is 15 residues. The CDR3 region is CASSQDIGTLEKLFF. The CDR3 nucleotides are TGCGCCAGCAGCCAAGATATAGGGACACTTGAAAAACTGTTTTTT.

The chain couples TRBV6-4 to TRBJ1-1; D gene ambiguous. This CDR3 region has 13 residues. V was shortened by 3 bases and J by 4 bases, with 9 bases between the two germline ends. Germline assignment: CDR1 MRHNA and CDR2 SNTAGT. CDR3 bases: TGTGCCAGCAGTGAAGAGGAATTCACTGAAGCTTTCTTT. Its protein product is CASSEEEFTEAFF.

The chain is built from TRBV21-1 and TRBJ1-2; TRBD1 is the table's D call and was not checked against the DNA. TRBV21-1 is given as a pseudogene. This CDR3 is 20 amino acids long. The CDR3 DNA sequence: TGTGCCAGCAGCAAAGTCCGCCCCCCCGACAGGGTACACCCTGACTATGGCTACACCTTC. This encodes CASSKVRPPDRVHPDYGYTF.

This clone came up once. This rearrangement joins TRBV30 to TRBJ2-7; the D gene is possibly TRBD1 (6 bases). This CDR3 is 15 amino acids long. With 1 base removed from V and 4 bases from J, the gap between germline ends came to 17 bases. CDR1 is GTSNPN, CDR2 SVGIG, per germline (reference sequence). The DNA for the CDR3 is TGTGCCTGGAGTGCGTGGCAGGGGCCCAGGTACGAGCAGTACTTC. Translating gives CAWSAWQGPRYEQYF. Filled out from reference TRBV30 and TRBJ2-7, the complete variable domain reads SQTIHQWPATLVQPVGSPLSLECTVEGTSNPNLYWYRQAAGRGLQLLFYSVGIGQISSEVPQNLSASRPQDRQFILSSKKLLLSDSGFYLCAWSAWQGPRYEQYFGPGTRLTVT.

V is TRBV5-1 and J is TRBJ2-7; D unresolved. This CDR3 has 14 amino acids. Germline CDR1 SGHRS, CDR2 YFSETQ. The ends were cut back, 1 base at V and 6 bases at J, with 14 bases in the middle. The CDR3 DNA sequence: TGCGCCAGCAGCTTGCCGGCAACGTCGGGCGAGCAGTACTTC. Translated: CASSLPATSGEQYF.

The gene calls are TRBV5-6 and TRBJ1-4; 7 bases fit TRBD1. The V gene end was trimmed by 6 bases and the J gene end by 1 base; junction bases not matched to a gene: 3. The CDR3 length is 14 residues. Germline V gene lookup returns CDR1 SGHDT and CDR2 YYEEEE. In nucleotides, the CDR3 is TGTGCCAGCAACCACAGGGGAACTAATGAAAAACTGTTTTTT. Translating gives CASNHRGTNEKLFF.

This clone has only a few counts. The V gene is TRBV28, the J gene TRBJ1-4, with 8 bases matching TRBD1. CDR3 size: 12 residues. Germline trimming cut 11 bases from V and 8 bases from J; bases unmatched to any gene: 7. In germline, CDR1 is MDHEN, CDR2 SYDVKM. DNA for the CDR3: TGTGCCTACAGGGGGATAGGGGAAAAACTGTTTTTT. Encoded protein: CAYRGIGEKLFF.

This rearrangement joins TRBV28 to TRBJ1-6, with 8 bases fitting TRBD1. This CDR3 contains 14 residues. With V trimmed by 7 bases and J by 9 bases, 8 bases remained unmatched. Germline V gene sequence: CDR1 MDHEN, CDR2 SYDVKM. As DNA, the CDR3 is TGTGCCAGCACGACCAACAGGGGGTTTTCACCCCTCCACTTT. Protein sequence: CASTTNRGFSPLHF. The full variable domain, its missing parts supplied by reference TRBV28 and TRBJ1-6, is DVKVTQSSRYLVKRTGEKVFLECVQDMDHENMFWYRQDPGLGLRLIYFSYDVKMKEKGDIPEGYSVSREKKERFSLILESASTNQTSMYLCASTTNRGFSPLHFGNGTRLTVT.

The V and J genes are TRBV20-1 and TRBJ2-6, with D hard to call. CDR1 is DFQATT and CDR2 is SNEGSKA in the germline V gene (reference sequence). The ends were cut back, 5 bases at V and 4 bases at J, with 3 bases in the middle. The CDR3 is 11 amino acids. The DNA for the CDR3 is TGCAGTGCTCCGGGGGCCAACGTCCTGACTTTC. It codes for CSAPGANVLTF.

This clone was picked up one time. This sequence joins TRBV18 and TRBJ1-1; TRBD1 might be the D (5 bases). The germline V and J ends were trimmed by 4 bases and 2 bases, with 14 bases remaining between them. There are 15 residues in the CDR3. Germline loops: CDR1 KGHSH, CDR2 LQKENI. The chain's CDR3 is CASSLSQGYNTEAFF. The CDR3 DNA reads TGTGCCAGCTCACTAAGCCAGGGATACAACACTGAAGCTTTCTTT. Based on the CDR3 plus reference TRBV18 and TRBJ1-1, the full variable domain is NAGVMQNPRHLVRRRGQEARLRCSPMKGHSHVYWYRQLPEEGLKFMVYLQKENIIDESGMPKERFSAEFPKEGPSILRIQQVVRGDSAAYFCASSLSQGYNTEAFFGQGTRLTVV.

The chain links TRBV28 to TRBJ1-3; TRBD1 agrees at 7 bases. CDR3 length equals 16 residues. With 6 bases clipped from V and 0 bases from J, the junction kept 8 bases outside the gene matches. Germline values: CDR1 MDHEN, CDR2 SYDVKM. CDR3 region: CASRGRGASSGNTIYF. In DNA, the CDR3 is TGTGCCAGCAGGGGCAGGGGGGCGAGCTCTGGAAACACCATATATTTT.

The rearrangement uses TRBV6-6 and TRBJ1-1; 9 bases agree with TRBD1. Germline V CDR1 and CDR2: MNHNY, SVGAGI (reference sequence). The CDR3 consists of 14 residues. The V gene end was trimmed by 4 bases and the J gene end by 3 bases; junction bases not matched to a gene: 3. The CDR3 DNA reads TGTGCCAGCAGTTCGGGACAGGGTCACACTGAAGCTTTCTTT. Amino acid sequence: CASSSGQGHTEAFF.

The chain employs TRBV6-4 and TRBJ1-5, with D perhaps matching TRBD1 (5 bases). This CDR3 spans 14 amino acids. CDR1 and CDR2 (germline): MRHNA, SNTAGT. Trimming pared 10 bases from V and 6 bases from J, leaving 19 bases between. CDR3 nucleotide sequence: TGTGCCACCCCACCGGGTGGGGGAGGTCAGCCCCAGCATTTT. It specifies CATPPGGGGQPQHF.

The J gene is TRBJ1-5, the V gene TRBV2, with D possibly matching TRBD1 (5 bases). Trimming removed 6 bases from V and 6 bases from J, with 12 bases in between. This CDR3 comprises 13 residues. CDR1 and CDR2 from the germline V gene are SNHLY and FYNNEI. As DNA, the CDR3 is TGTGCCAGCAGGCGGGACTTCTCTCAGCCCCAGCATTTT. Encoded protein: CASRRDFSQPQHF.

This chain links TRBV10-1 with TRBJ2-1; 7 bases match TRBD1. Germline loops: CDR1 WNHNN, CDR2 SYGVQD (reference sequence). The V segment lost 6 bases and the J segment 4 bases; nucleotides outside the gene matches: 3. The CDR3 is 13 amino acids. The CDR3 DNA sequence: TGCGCCAGCAGCGCACAGGGGTACAATGAGCAGTTCTTC. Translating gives CASSAQGYNEQFF.

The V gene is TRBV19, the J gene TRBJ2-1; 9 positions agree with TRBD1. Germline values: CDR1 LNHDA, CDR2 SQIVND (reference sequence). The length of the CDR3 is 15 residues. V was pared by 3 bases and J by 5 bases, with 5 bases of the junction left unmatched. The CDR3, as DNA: TGTGCCAGTAGTATGGGACAGGGAAGGGACAATGAGCAGTTCTTC. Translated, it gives CASSMGQGRDNEQFF.

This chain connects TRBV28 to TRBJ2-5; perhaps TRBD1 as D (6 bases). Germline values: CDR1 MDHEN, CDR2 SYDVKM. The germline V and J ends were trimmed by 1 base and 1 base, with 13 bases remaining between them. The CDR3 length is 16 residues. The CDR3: CASSLYSGQTQETQYF. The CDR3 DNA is TGTGCCAGCAGTTTATACTCGGGACAAACCCAAGAGACCCAGTACTTC.

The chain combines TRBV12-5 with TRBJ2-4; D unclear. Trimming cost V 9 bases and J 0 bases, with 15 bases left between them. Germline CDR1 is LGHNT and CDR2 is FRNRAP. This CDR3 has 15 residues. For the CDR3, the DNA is TGTGCTAGGGTTGCAGGCGTTCTAGCCAAAAACATTCAGTACTTC. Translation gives CARVAGVLAKNIQYF.

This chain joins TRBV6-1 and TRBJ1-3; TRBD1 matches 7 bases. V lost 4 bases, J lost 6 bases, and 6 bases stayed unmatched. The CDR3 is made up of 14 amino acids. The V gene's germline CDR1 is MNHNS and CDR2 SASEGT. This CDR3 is CASSAGTVLNTIYF. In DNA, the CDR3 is TGTGCCAGCAGTGCCGGGACAGTGCTAAACACCATATATTTT.

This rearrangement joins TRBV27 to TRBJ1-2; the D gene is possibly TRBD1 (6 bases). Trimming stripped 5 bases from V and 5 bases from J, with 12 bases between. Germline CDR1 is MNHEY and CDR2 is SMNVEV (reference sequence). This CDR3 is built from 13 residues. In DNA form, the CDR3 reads TGTGCCAGCAGTGTTCAGGGGTGGTATGGCTACACCTTC. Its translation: CASSVQGWYGYTF.